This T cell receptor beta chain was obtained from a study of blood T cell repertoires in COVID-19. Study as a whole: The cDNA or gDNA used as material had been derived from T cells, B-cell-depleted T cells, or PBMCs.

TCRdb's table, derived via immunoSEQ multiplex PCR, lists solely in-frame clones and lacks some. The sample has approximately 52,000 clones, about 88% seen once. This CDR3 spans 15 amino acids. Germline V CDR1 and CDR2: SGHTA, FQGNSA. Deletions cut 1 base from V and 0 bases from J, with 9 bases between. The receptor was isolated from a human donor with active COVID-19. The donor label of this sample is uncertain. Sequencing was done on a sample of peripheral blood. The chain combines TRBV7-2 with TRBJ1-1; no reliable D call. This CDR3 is CASSLDPGMNTEAFF. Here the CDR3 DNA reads TGTGCCAGCAGCTTAGACCCCGGGATGAACACTGAAGCTTTCTTT.